This T cell receptor (beta chain) was identified in a study of shared clonotypes between healthy human individuals. Subsets obtained from CD4+ cells comprised CD45RA+ naive and CD45RA-negative memory cells. The protocol was immunoSEQ multiplex PCR, while the TCRdb copy is restricted to in-frame clones and leaves out a portion. The sample shows 600,000 to 750,000 clones, more than 70% of them seen only once. Germline CDR1 is MDHEN and CDR2 is SYDVKM. V lost 8 bases and J lost 1; bases outside the gene matches: 2. CDR3 length: 14 amino acids. The sequenced material came from memory CD4+ T cells sorted from blood. Subset noted: CD45RA-negative fraction. V is TRBV28 and J is TRBJ2-2, with 9 bases aligning to TRBD1. This TCR came from a woman aged 30 to 39 in good health. CDR3 bases: TGTGCCAGCGGGGGACAGGGGAACACCGGGGAGCTGTTTTTT. Protein sequence: CASGGQGNTGELFF.